The clone carrying this TCR beta chain has just one count. Per the study methods: Cell counts per sample came from amplifying reference gene primers. Libraries were prepared by immunoSEQ multiplex PCR; TCRdb keeps only in-frame clonotypes and omits some of them. The DNA gave D and trimming, while V, J and clone size come from that table. In the table there are about 140,000 clones, 79% of which are singletons. This specimen belongs to a study of blood T cell repertoires in COVID-19. About the study: The cDNA or gDNA used as material had been derived from T cells, B-cell-depleted T cells, or PBMCs.

The CDR3 covers 13 residues. CDR1 is LNHDA, CDR2 SQIVND, per germline (reference sequence). The trim removed 3 bases at V and 7 bases at J, leaving 3 bases unmatched. The rearrangement joins TRBV19 to TRBJ1-2; 9 bases match TRBD1. The origin of this receptor is a man between 60 and 70 years old with acute or convalescent COVID-19. The sample comprised peripheral blood. CDR3 coding DNA: TGTGCCAGTAGTATGGGACAGGGTGCTGGCTACACCTTC. Amino acids: CASSMGQGAGYTF.